The 11 T cell receptor beta chains in this list originate from one sample, sequenced in a study of OX40 agonist ivuxolimab in advanced cancers. The library was made by the immunoSEQ multiplex PCR assay. TCRdb retrieved this table from immuneACCESS and kept in-frame rearrangements only. Not all clones are present; in checked studies, unresolved V genes account for under half, and no reason is known for the remainder. The sample table shows about 20,000 clones, and around nine tenths are seen once. Together, the top ten hold 23% of the sample. This sample comprised CD4+ or CD8+ T cells sorted from blood, obtained in a trial of the OX40 agonist ivuxolimab. These receptors all stem from an adult with an advanced solid tumor such as melanoma, head and neck, liver or kidney cancer.

The chain joins TRBV9 to TRBJ2-3; TRBD1 matches 9 bases. J lost 3 bases, V lost 0 bases, and 5 bases had no gene match. The CDR3 is made up of 16 amino acids. In germline, CDR1 is SGDLS, CDR2 YYNGEE. The CDR3 region has the DNA TGTGCCAGCAGCGTAGGGGACAGGGTAATAACAGATACGCAGTATTTT. Amino acids: CASSVGDRVITDTQYF.

About this clone: The conserved closing phenylalanine or tryptophan is absent in this CDR3, likely reflecting a read error. The chain links TRBV27 to TRBJ1-6, with 10 bases lining up with TRBD1. The germline gives CDR1 MNHEY, CDR2 SMNVEV (reference sequence). This CDR3 comprises 14 residues. J lost 10 bases, V lost 2 bases, and 2 bases had no gene match. The CDR3 is CASSLGTGESPLHL. CDR3 bases: TGTGCCAGCAGTTTAGGGACAGGGGAATCACCCCTCCACCTT.

V gene TRBV4-3 combines with J gene TRBJ2-6; D assignment may be TRBD1 or TRBD2 (5 bases each). The V gene's germline CDR1 is LGHNA and CDR2 YSLEER. The CDR3 is made up of 17 amino acids. V was cut by 0 bases and J by 1 base, with 10 bases left in between. This CDR3 is CASSQDRGHSGANVLTF. The CDR3 nucleotides are TGCGCCAGCAGCCAAGATCGGGGCCATTCTGGGGCCAACGTCCTGACTTTC.

In this sample, this clone is medium-sized. V gene TRBV4-3 combines with J gene TRBJ1-2; TRBD1 might be the D (5 bases). The V end lost 0 bases, the J end lost 5 bases, and 16 bases lay between the germline ends. CDR3 size: 16 residues. Germline V gene lookup returns CDR1 LGHNA and CDR2 YSLEER. CDR3: CASSQDRGRALYGYTF. The DNA of the CDR3 is TGCGCCAGCAGCCAAGATAGGGGCCGGGCCCTGTATGGCTACACCTTC.

J is TRBJ1-2 and V is TRBV1. TRBV1 is a listed pseudogene. CDR3 length: 16 residues. The CDR3 spells CTSRGFSLRKTYGYTF. The CDR3, as DNA: TGCACCAGCAGGGGTTTTAGTTTGCGAAAGACCTATGGCTACACCTTC.

The CDR3 region is CASSPSRRLNTEAFF. For the CDR3, the DNA is TGTGCCAGCAGCCCCTCGAGGCGCTTGAACACTGAAGCTTTCTTT. The genes are TRBV9 and TRBJ1-1; D not certain. Trimming removed 4 bases from V and 0 bases from J, with 13 bases in between. The length of the CDR3 is 15 residues. The germline V gene encodes CDR1 SGDLS and CDR2 YYNGEE.

In its sample, this clone was seen once. V is TRBV9 and J is TRBJ2-5, with unresolved D. Looked up from germline, CDR1 is SGDLS and CDR2 is YYNGEE. The ends were cut back, 4 bases at V and 3 bases at J, with 19 bases in the middle. CDR3 length equals 16 residues. The CDR3 loop is CASSSKVALVEETQYF. In nucleotides, the CDR3 is TGTGCCAGCAGCTCTAAAGTGGCCCTGGTAGAAGAGACCCAGTACTTC.

The chain carries TRBV6-6 and TRBJ1-2, with D perhaps TRBD1 (5 bases). V shed 2 bases and J shed 5 bases, with 15 bases lying between them. Germline loops: CDR1 MNHNY, CDR2 SVGAGI (reference sequence). The CDR3 has 15 residues. For the CDR3, the DNA is TGTGCCAGCAGTTACGTGGAGGGGCTGGAGTATGGCTACACCTTC. Encoded protein: CASSYVEGLEYGYTF.

The CDR3, as DNA: TGTGCCACACATCTAGGGACGGAATTTACAGCCAACTATGGCTACACCTTC. Translating gives CATHLGTEFTANYGYTF. The V gene is TRBV19, the J gene TRBJ1-2; D perhaps matches TRBD1 (5 bases). The CDR3 spans 17 residues. Germline CDR1 reads LNHDA; CDR2 reads SQIVND (reference sequence). The V and J ends lost 10 bases and 2 bases respectively, with 26 bases between them.

Only one count was recorded for this clone. The CDR3 reads CASSPPGGVEQYF. The CDR3, as DNA: TGCGCCAGCAGCCCCCCCGGAGGGGTCGAGCAGTACTTC. V usage is TRBV4-1 and J usage is TRBJ2-7; maybe TRBD2 (6 bases). Germline V gene data show CDR1 as MGHRA and CDR2 as YSYEKL. The CDR3 contains 13 residues. V was trimmed by 4 bases and J by 6 bases, leaving 13 bases between them.

The CDR3 DNA sequence: TGTGCCAGTAGTTTGGTCTGGGCTGGGATGGGGAACACTGAAGCTTTCTTT. Its translation: CASSLVWAGMGNTEAFF. This chain uses TRBV19 with TRBJ1-1; D is ambiguous. Looked up from germline, CDR1 is LNHDA and CDR2 is SQIVND (reference sequence). The CDR3 is 17 amino acids. Trimming shortened V by 5 bases and J by 1 base, and 20 bases separated the two germline ends.